This T cell receptor (beta chain) came from a study of identical twins. The CDR3 consists of 12 residues. V was shortened by 7 bases and J by 2 bases, with 6 bases between the two germline ends. Germline V CDR1 and CDR2: KGHDR, SFDVKD. Study-wide results and limits: Out-of-frame alpha sequences that twins shared showed excess low generation probability. The same donors were not followed; conclusions instead depended on cross-sectional statistical analysis.

A universal primer site was added by template switching, and unique molecular identifiers were carried by the cDNA. TCRdb redid the calling of the 5' RACE reads with MiXCR, one entry per CDR3 protein. Found here are roughly 260,000 distinct CDR3 sequences, around an eighth of them singletons; the top ten hold about 9%. Ten or more counts support this clonotype. Its antigen is not identified. This sequence originates from a young woman in good health. Sequencing used memory (CD45RO+) T cells sorted from blood. The rearrangement uses TRBV24-1 and TRBJ2-3; D perhaps matches TRBD2 (5 bases). The CDR3 nucleotides read TGTGCCACCAGCGGGGACACAGATACGCAGTATTTT. It encodes CATSGDTDTQYF.